The present TCR beta chain was sequenced within a study of blood T cell repertoires in COVID-19. TCRdb's table, derived via immunoSEQ multiplex PCR, lists solely in-frame clones and lacks some. The sample holds tens of thousands of clones, around 86% seen once. The CDR3 contains 13 residues. CDR1 SGHDT and CDR2 YYEEEE come from the germline V gene. With 4 bases removed from V and 10 bases from J, the gap between germline ends came to 18 bases. The sequenced material came from peripheral blood. The TCR sequence derives from a human donor in a cohort sampled during active COVID-19. The donor label of this sample is uncertain. V and J are TRBV5-6 and TRBJ2-7; the D gene is possibly TRBD2 (5 bases). This CDR3 reads CASSKGPPGKQYF. The CDR3 DNA is TGTGCCAGCAGCAAAGGGCCCCCGGGGAAACAGTACTTC. The entire variable domain, with the rest obtained from reference TRBV5-6 and TRBJ2-7, is as follows: DAGVTQSPTHLIKTRGQQVTLRCSPKSGHDTVSWYQQALGQGPQFIFQYYEEEERQRGNFPDRFSGHQFPNYSSELNVNALLLGDSALYLCASSKGPPGKQYFGPGTRLTVT.